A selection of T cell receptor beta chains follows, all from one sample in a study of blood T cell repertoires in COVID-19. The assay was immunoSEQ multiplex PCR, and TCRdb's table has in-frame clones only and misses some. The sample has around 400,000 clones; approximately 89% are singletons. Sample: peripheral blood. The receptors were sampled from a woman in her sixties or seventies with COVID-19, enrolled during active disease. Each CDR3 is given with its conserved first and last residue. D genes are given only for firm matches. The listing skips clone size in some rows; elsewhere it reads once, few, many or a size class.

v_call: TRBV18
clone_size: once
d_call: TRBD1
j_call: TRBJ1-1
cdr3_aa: CASSPRQGASGTEAFF
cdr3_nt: TGTGCCAGCTCACCCCGACAGGGGGCGTCGGGCACTGAAGCTTTCTTT

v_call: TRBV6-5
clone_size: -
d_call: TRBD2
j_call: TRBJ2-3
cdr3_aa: CASRTGGRADTQYF
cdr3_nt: TGTGCCAGCAGGACGGGGGGGCGGGCAGATACGCAGTATTTT

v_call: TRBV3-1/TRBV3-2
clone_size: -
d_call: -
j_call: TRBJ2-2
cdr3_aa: CASSQSSFTGELFF
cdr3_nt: TGTGCCAGCAGCCAGAGTAGTTTTACCGGGGAGCTGTTTTTT

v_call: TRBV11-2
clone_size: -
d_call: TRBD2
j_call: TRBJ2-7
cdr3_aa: CASSLTSGGPYEQYF
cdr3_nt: TGTGCCAGCAGCTTAACTAGCGGGGGACCTTACGAGCAGTACTTC

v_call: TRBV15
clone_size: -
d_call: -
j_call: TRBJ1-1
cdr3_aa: CATSSHRETEAFF
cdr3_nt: TGTGCCACCAGCAGCCACAGGGAAACTGAAGCTTTCTTT

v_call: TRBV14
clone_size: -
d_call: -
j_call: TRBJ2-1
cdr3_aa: CASSPTSPLYNEQFF
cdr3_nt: TGTGCCAGCAGCCCTACTAGCCCCCTTTACAATGAGCAGTTCTTC

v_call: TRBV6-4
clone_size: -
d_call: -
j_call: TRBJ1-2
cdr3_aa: CASSDSSRGEDGYTF
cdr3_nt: TGTGCCAGCAGTGACTCGAGCAGGGGAGAGGATGGCTACACCTTC

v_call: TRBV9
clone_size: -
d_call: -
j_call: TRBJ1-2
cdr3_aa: CASSVGGRGIAF
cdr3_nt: TGTGCCAGCAGCGTAGGGGGTAGAGGGATCGCCTTC

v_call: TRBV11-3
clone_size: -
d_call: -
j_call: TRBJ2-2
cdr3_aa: CASSLTSVTGELFF
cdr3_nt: TGTGCCAGCAGCTTAACGTCAGTCACCGGGGAGCTGTTTTTT

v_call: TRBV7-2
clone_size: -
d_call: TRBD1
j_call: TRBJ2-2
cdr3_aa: CASSTDRALRNTGELFF
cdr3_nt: TGTGCCAGCAGCACTGACAGGGCCCTTCGGAACACCGGGGAGCTGTTTTTT

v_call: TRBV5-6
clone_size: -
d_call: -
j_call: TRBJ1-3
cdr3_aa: CASSLYQGQTGNTIYF
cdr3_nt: TGTGCCAGCAGCTTATACCAGGGGCAGACTGGAAACACCATATATTTT

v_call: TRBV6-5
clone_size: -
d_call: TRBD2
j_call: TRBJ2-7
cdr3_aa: CASSFSGGEAGYEQYF
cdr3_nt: TGTGCCAGCAGTTTCTCCGGGGGGGAGGCGGGCTACGAGCAGTACTTC

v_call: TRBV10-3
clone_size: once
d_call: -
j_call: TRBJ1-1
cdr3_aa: CAISEFQTIMNTEAFF
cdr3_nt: TGTGCCATCAGTGAGTTTCAGACAATTATGAACACTGAAGCTTTCTTT

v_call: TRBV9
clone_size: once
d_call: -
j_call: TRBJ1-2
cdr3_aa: CASRRTANYGYTF
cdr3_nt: TGTGCCAGCAGAAGGACAGCTAACTATGGCTACACCTTC

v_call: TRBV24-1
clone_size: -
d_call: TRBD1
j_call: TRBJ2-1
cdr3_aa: CATSDSPQGVQFF
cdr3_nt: TGTGCCACCAGTGATTCCCCACAGGGGGTGCAGTTCTTC

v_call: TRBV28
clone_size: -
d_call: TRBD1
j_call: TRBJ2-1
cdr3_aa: CASSLSGGQVNNEQFF
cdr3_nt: TGTGCCAGCAGCCTTTCAGGGGGACAGGTAAACAATGAGCAGTTCTTC

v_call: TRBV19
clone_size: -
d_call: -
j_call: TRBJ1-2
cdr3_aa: CASTGDRGYTF
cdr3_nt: TGTGCCAGTACGGGCGACAGAGGCTACACCTTC

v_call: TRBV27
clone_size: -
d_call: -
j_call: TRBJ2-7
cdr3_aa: CASTRGGGREQYF
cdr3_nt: TGTGCCAGCACCCGAGGAGGAGGGAGGGAGCAGTACTTC

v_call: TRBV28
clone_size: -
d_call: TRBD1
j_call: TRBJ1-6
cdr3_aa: CASSQLGQGNSPLHF
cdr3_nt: TGTGCCAGCAGTCAGTTGGGACAGGGGAATTCACCCCTCCACTTT

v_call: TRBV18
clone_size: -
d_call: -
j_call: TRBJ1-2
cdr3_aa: CASSPARDYGYTF
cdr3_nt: TGTGCCAGCTCACCAGCGAGGGACTATGGCTACACCTTC

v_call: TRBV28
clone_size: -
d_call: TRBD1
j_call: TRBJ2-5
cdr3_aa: CASRGGRLYQETQYF
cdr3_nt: TGTGCCAGCCGAGGGGGCAGGCTGTACCAAGAGACCCAGTACTTC